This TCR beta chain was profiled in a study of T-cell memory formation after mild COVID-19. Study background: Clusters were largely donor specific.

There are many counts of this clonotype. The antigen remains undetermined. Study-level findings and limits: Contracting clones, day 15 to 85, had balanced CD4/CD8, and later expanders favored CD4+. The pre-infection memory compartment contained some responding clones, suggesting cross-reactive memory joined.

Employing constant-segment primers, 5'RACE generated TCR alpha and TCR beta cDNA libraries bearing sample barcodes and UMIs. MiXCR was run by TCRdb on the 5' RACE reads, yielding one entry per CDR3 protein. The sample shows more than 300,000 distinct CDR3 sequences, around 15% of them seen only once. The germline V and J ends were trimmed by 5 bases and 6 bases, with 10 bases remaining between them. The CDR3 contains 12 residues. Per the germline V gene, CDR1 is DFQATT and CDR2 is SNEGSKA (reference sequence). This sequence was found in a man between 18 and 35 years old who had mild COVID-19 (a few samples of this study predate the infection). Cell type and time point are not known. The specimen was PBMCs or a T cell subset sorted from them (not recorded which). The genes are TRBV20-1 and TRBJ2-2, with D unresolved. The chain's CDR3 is CSAPRPSGELFF. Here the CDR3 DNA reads TGCAGTGCTCCAAGGCCGTCCGGGGAGCTGTTTTTT.